Following are 5 T cell receptor beta chains from one sample sequenced in a study of STAT5B mutations in CD4+ large granular lymphocyte leukemia. Repertoires were generated with immunoSEQ multiplex PCR, while TCRdb's copy carries only in-frame clones and drops some. In the table there are 4,500 to 6,000 clones, 60% to 80% of which are singletons. Sequenced material: PBMCs. The receptor source for this set is a man older than 75 with CD4+ T-cell large granular lymphocyte leukemia.

This rearrangement joins TRBV7-2 to TRBJ2-3; the D is unclear. In germline, CDR1 is SGHTA, CDR2 FQGNSA. The CDR3 is 15 residues long. V lost 5 bases and J lost 1, with 13 bases in between. In DNA, the CDR3 is TGTGCCAGCAGCGCTCCCGGCATTGGCACAGATACGCAGTATTTT. Amino acids: CASSAPGIGTDTQYF.

This clone has more than one count but fewer than ten. This rearrangement joins TRBV19 to TRBJ2-5, with TRBD1 matching over 7 bases. The germline CDR1 and CDR2 sequences are LNHDA and SQIVND (reference sequence). V dropped 2 bases and J dropped 5; count of bases not matched to a gene: 14. This CDR3 has 17 amino acids. The CDR3 is CASSIKVPQTGAETQYF. The CDR3 DNA reads as TGTGCCAGTAGTATAAAGGTCCCCCAAACAGGGGCTGAGACCCAGTACTTC.

V is TRBV4-2 and J is TRBJ2-1, with TRBD2 matching 8 bases. Trimming removed 6 bases from V and 4 bases from J; junction bases left unmatched: 5. The CDR3 has 14 amino acids. Germline values: CDR1 LGHNA, CDR2 YNFKEQ. Written as DNA, the CDR3 is TGTGCCAGCAGACCTACTAGCGGATACAATGAGCAGTTCTTC. It specifies CASRPTSGYNEQFF.

The V and J genes are TRBV19 and TRBJ2-1, with 10 bases aligning to TRBD2. Germline V gene data show CDR1 as LNHDA and CDR2 as SQIVND (reference sequence). The CDR3 sequence is 17 residues long. The V segment lost 0 bases and the J segment 4 bases; nucleotides outside the gene matches: 6. In DNA, the CDR3 is TGTGCCAGTAGTATAGATGATCTAGCGGGGGTATACAATGAGCAGTTCTTC. Amino acids: CASSIDDLAGVYNEQFF.

V gene TRBV19 combines with J gene TRBJ2-7, with a tentative D call TRBD2 (5 bases). Germline lookup yields CDR1 LNHDA and CDR2 SQIVND (reference sequence). This CDR3 region has 15 residues. With 3 bases removed from V and 0 bases from J, the gap between germline ends came to 12 bases. CDR3 residues: CASSIPFGGSYEQYF. In DNA, the CDR3 is TGTGCCAGTAGTATCCCCTTTGGAGGCTCCTACGAGCAGTACTTC.